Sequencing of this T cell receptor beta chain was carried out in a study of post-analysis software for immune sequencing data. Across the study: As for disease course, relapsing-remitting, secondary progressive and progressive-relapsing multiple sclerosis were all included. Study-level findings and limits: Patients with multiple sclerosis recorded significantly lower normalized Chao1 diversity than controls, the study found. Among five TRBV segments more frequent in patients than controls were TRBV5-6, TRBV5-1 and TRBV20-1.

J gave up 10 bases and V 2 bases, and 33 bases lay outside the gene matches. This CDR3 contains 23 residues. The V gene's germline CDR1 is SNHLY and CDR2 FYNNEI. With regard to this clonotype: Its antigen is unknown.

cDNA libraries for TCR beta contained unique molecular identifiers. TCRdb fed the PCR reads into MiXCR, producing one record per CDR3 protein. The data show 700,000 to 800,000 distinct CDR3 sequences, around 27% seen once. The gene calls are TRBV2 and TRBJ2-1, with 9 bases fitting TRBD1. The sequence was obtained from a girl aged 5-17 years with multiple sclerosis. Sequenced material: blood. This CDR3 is CASSERGTDRGLRGGSSSYEQFF. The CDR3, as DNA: TGTGCCAGCAGTGAAAGAGGGACGGACAGGGGCCTGAGGGGCGGGAGTTCCTCCTACGAGCAGTTCTTC.